A selection of T cell receptor beta chains follows, all from one sample in a study of blood T cell repertoires in COVID-19. Sequencing used immunoSEQ multiplex PCR; TCRdb keeps in-frame clones, though not all of them. Counted here are over 80,000 clones, over 65% occurring once; the ten biggest clones make up 3.9%. The sample taken for sequencing was peripheral blood. All receptors derive from a man between 65 and 79 years old with COVID-19, enrolled during active disease. Each CDR3 is given with its conserved first and last residue. Each record gives: clone size, J gene, V gene, D gene, CDR3 DNA, CDR3 protein. The D gene is left open where the match is weak. Only part of the rows carry a size: once, few, many, or a class if the clone is expanded.

clone size: few
J gene: TRBJ1-2
V gene: TRBV4-2
D gene: TRBD1
CDR3 DNA: TGTGCCAGCAGCCAAGTATGGGACAGGTCTAACTATGGCTACACCTTC
CDR3 protein: CASSQVWDRSNYGYTF

clone size: -
J gene: TRBJ2-3
V gene: TRBV4-3
D gene: TRBD2
CDR3 DNA: TGCGCCAGCAGCCAAGAGACAGCGGGAGCACTCACAGATACGCAGTATTTT
CDR3 protein: CASSQETAGALTDTQYF

clone size: -
J gene: TRBJ2-7
V gene: TRBV7-8
D gene: TRBD2
CDR3 DNA: TGTGCCAGCAGCTTAGAATTAGCGGGAGGCTCCTACGAGCAGTACTTC
CDR3 protein: CASSLELAGGSYEQYF

clone size: once
J gene: TRBJ2-3
V gene: TRBV3-1/TRBV3-2
D gene: TRBD2
CDR3 DNA: TGTGCCAGCAGGGGACTAGCGGGAGGCACAGATACGCAGTATTTT
CDR3 protein: CASRGLAGGTDTQYF

clone size: -
J gene: TRBJ1-2
V gene: TRBV2
D gene: TRBD1
CDR3 DNA: TGTGCCAGCAGTGATCCCTACGAGAGGGACAGGGACCGATATGGCTACACCTTC
CDR3 protein: CASSDPYERDRDRYGYTF

clone size: -
J gene: TRBJ2-3
V gene: TRBV4-1
D gene: TRBD2
CDR3 DNA: TGCGCCAGCAGCCAAGATGATTGGGCTAGCGGGAGTAGTGATACGCAGTATTTT
CDR3 protein: CASSQDDWASGSSDTQYF

clone size: once
J gene: TRBJ2-5
V gene: TRBV5-4
D gene: TRBD2
CDR3 DNA: TGTGCCAGCAGCAAAGGGACTAGCGGGAGAGAAGAGACCCAGTACTTC
CDR3 protein: CASSKGTSGREETQYF

clone size: -
J gene: TRBJ1-6
V gene: TRBV7-9
D gene: -
CDR3 DNA: TGTGCCAGCAGCCCTAAAAAAATTGACAGGTCCGGCTCACCCCTCCACTTT
CDR3 protein: CASSPKKIDRSGSPLHF

clone size: -
J gene: TRBJ2-7
V gene: TRBV24-1
D gene: TRBD2
CDR3 DNA: TGTGCCACCAGTGATTGCGGGGGGTTGTACGAGCAGTACTTC
CDR3 protein: CATSDCGGLYEQYF

clone size: few
J gene: TRBJ2-1
V gene: TRBV12-3/TRBV12-4
D gene: -
CDR3 DNA: TGTGCCAGCAGTTTCACTAGGAGCAATGAGCAGTTCTTC
CDR3 protein: CASSFTRSNEQFF

clone size: -
J gene: TRBJ1-6
V gene: TRBV5-8
D gene: TRBD1
CDR3 DNA: TGTGCCAGCAGCGTCGGGACAGGGGTATCACCCCTCCACTTT
CDR3 protein: CASSVGTGVSPLHF

clone size: -
J gene: TRBJ2-1
V gene: TRBV7-8
D gene: TRBD2
CDR3 DNA: TGTGCCAGCAGCTCTACTAGCGGGAAGCAGTTCTTC
CDR3 protein: CASSSTSGKQFF

clone size: -
J gene: TRBJ1-5
V gene: TRBV5-1
D gene: -
CDR3 DNA: TGCGCCAGCAGCCCGGACAGCTCCAATCAGCCCCAGCATTTT
CDR3 protein: CASSPDSSNQPQHF

clone size: few
J gene: TRBJ2-2
V gene: TRBV7-2
D gene: -
CDR3 DNA: TGTGCCAGCAGACCCACAGACCGGGGGACCGGGGAGCTGTTTTTT
CDR3 protein: CASRPTDRGTGELFF

clone size: -
J gene: TRBJ2-7
V gene: TRBV5-1
D gene: TRBD2
CDR3 DNA: TGCGCCAGCAGCTTTAGCGGGAGTGCTGGCGAGCAGTACTTC
CDR3 protein: CASSFSGSAGEQYF

clone size: -
J gene: TRBJ2-1
V gene: TRBV3-1/TRBV3-2
D gene: -
CDR3 DNA: TGTGCCAGCAGCCAAGTACTAGCTGCAGGCGTAGAGCAGTTCTTC
CDR3 protein: CASSQVLAAGVEQFF

clone size: -
J gene: TRBJ2-7
V gene: TRBV9
D gene: TRBD2
CDR3 DNA: TGTGCCAGCAGCGTGGGCGGGAGGGCCGGCGAGCAGTACTTC
CDR3 protein: CASSVGGRAGEQYF

clone size: few
J gene: TRBJ2-7
V gene: TRBV3-1/TRBV3-2
D gene: TRBD1
CDR3 DNA: TGTGCCAGCAGCCAAGTTACCACAGGGGTGGGCTACGAGCAGTACTTC
CDR3 protein: CASSQVTTGVGYEQYF

clone size: -
J gene: TRBJ1-1
V gene: TRBV4-3
D gene: -
CDR3 DNA: TGCGCCAGCAGCCAGTCATATGCGGGGGTTGGTCACACTGAAGCTTTCTTT
CDR3 protein: CASSQSYAGVGHTEAFF

clone size: -
J gene: TRBJ1-5
V gene: TRBV18
D gene: -
CDR3 DNA: TGTGCCAGCTCTACTACATTGGAGAATCAGCCCCAGCATTTT
CDR3 protein: CASSTTLENQPQHF

clone size: few
J gene: TRBJ1-5
V gene: TRBV4-1
D gene: -
CDR3 DNA: TGCGCCAGCAGCCAGGTCAGGGGTGAGCCCCAGCATTTT
CDR3 protein: CASSQVRGEPQHF

clone size: -
J gene: TRBJ2-7
V gene: TRBV4-1
D gene: -
CDR3 DNA: TGCGCCAGCAGCCAAGTTGAGGGAACTGTCGAGCAGTACTTC
CDR3 protein: CASSQVEGTVEQYF